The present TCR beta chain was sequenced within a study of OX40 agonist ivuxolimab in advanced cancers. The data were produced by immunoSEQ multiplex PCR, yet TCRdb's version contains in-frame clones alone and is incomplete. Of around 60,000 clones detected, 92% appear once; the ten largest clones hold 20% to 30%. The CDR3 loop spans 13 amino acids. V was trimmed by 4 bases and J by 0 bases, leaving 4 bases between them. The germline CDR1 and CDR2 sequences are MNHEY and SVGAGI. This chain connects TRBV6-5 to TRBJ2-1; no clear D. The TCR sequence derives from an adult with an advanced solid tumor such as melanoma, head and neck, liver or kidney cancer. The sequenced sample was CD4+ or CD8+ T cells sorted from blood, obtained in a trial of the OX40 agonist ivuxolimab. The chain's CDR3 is CASSSSSYNEQFF. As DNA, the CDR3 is TGTGCCAGCAGTTCGAGCTCCTACAATGAGCAGTTCTTC.